The subject of this entry is one T cell receptor beta chain. The target antigen is unknown. The length of the CDR3 is 13 residues. Trimming removed 3 bases at V and 3 bases at J, with 6 bases between. Germline V gives CDR1 MNHEY, CDR2 SVGAGI. RNA, at roughly 0.45 to 1 ug, was reverse transcribed with random hexamers. Across 54 Vbeta and 13 Jbeta, TCR beta CDR3 was amplified with immunoSEQ multiplex PCR. TCRdb redid the calling of the immunoSEQ multiplex PCR reads with MiXCR, one entry per CDR3 protein. This sample has around 200,000 distinct CDR3 sequences; approximately 95% occur once, and the top ten carry 0.16%. The diagnostic criteria were recently defined, and patients with Susac syndrome met them for definite or probable disease. This sample stems from a study of CD8 T cells in Susac syndrome. Broader study findings: Individuals included in the TCR sequencing and HLA analysis were acknowledged by the study to be relatively few in number.

Source material: CD8+ T cells from PBMCs. This chain joins TRBV6-5 and TRBJ2-1; D not resolved. The source is a human donor with Susac syndrome. CDR3 region: CASSYLGYNEQFF. The CDR3 coding sequence is TGTGCCAGCAGTTATCTAGGCTACAATGAGCAGTTCTTC.